This T cell receptor (beta chain) came from a study of T cells in Graves' hyperthyroidism and ophthalmopathy. General study results and limits: Ophthalmopathy was predicted by the model a median of approximately six months ahead of onset. Most clonotypes that expanded in the thyroid above 0.001 also showed up in blood.

The blood sample predates any ophthalmopathy symptoms, coming from first hyperthyroidism diagnosis. The source material, RNA transcripts, was used to amplify TCR beta CDR3 regions. The HTBI primer set was used in a first-round RT-PCR of the TCR CDR3. TCRdb itself ran the multiplex PCR reads through MiXCR, one entry per CDR3 protein. This table has more than 350,000 distinct CDR3 sequences, 17% appearing once. Comments on this clonotype: Its target is unknown.

Germline V gives CDR1 MDHEN, CDR2 SYDVKM. The CDR3 consists of 12 residues. The V end lost 8 bases, the J end lost 5 bases, and 13 bases lay between the germline ends. The chain links TRBV28 to TRBJ2-7; tentative D call: TRBD1 (6 bases). The specimen was blood. This TCR was recovered from a woman younger than 45 with Graves' hyperthyroidism that later progressed to Graves' ophthalmopathy. This chain's CDR3 is CASQQGFNEQYF. In DNA form, the CDR3 reads TGTGCCAGCCAACAGGGTTTCAACGAGCAGTACTTC.